Shown below are 13 T cell receptor beta chains from a single sample sequenced in a study of shared clonotypes between healthy human individuals. CD8 cells regarded as naive lacked CD45RO, were positively chosen for CCR7, and omitted terminally differentiated effector memory CD45RA+ cells. The data were produced by immunoSEQ multiplex PCR, yet TCRdb's version contains in-frame clones alone and is incomplete. The data contain around 2.1 million clones, around 93% of them seen just once; the ten biggest clones take up 1.5% to 2%. Material for sequencing was naive CD8+ T cells from PBMCs. The receptors come from a man between 18 and 29 years old in good health. Some clones in this sample may be carry-over from other donors' samples.

As concerns this clone: Other DNA sequences of this sample code for an identical CDR3. V usage is TRBV28 and J usage is TRBJ1-1, with D perhaps TRBD1 (6 bases). CDR3 length: 13 residues. The germline V and J ends were trimmed by 3 bases and 4 bases, with 9 bases remaining between them. CDR1 is MDHEN and CDR2 is SYDVKM in the germline V gene. This CDR3 is CASSFLGATEAFF. CDR3 DNA: TGTGCCAGCAGTTTTTTGGGGGCCACTGAAGCTTTCTTT.

The V gene is TRBV29-1, the J gene TRBJ2-1; D is undetermined. V lost 0 bases and J 2 bases, leaving 14 bases between the germline ends. The CDR3 has 16 residues. Per the germline V gene, CDR1 is SQVTM and CDR2 is ANQGSEA. The chain's CDR3 is CSVEETSLVAYNEQFF. The DNA of the CDR3 is TGCAGCGTTGAAGAGACTTCGTTGGTAGCCTACAATGAGCAGTTCTTC.

This clone has only a few counts. The chain employs TRBV7-9 and TRBJ2-1; D possibly matches TRBD1 or TRBD2 (5 bases each). V dropped 1 base and J dropped 5 bases, with 6 bases sitting between them. Germline assignment: CDR1 SEHNR and CDR2 FQNEAQ (reference sequence). CDR3 length equals 13 residues. The CDR3 DNA follows: TGTGCCAGCAGCTTAGGGGACCACAATGAGCAGTTCTTC. Its protein product is CASSLGDHNEQFF.

The V call is TRBV7-6, the J call TRBJ1-1; no clear D gene. Germline values: CDR1 SGHVS, CDR2 FNYEAQ. Trimming pared 2 bases from V and 2 bases from J, leaving 18 bases between. CDR3 length: 17 amino acids. The CDR3 reads CASSLSSRTYINTEAFF. The DNA of the CDR3 is TGTGCCAGCAGCTTAAGTTCGAGGACTTACATCAACACTGAAGCTTTCTTT. Using reference TRBV7-6 and TRBJ1-1 for the parts outside the CDR3, the full variable domain is GAGVSQSPRYKVTKRGQDVALRCDPISGHVSLYWYRQALGQGPEFLTYFNYEAQQDKSGLPNDRFSAERPEGSISTLTIQRTEQRDSAMYRCASSLSSRTYINTEAFFGQGTRLTVV.

The chain is built from TRBV27 and TRBJ1-1; weak D call: TRBD1 (5 bases). The CDR3 has 16 residues. The germline gives CDR1 MNHEY, CDR2 SMNVEV (reference sequence). Trimming took off 5 bases at V and 1 base at J, with 17 bases between the two ends. This chain's CDR3 is CASSLQGVVGNTEAFF. For the CDR3, the DNA is TGTGCCAGCAGTCTACAAGGGGTTGTGGGGAACACTGAAGCTTTCTTT.

The rearrangement joins TRBV7-9 to TRBJ2-2; 7 bases agree with TRBD2. The junction had 10 bases not matched to a gene; V was cut back by 2 bases and J by 4 bases. The CDR3 length is 17 residues. Germline CDR1 and CDR2: SEHNR and FQNEAQ (reference sequence). DNA for the CDR3: TGTGCCAGCAGCTTATTTAGCGGGCCAATGGGCACCGGGGAGCTGTTTTTT. Amino acids: CASSLFSGPMGTGELFF.

The chain employs TRBV7-9 and TRBJ2-7, with a tentative D call TRBD2 (7 bases). The CDR3 spans 12 residues. The ends were cut back, 6 bases at V and 5 bases at J, with 11 bases in the middle. Germline loops: CDR1 SEHNR, CDR2 FQNEAQ (reference sequence). The CDR3 spells CASRGGADEQYF. CDR3 nucleotides: TGTGCCAGCAGAGGGGGGGCCGACGAGCAGTACTTC.

V gene TRBV5-1 combines with J gene TRBJ1-3; 8 nucleotides line up with TRBD1. V dropped 4 bases and J dropped 4; count of bases not matched to a gene: 13. The germline V gene encodes CDR1 SGHRS and CDR2 YFSETQ. The CDR3 totals 17 residues. This CDR3 is CASSVFPGTGDGNTIYF. The CDR3 region has the DNA TGCGCCAGCAGCGTTTTTCCCGGGACAGGAGACGGAAACACCATATATTTT.

The V call is TRBV28, the J call TRBJ1-1, with 7 bases fitting TRBD1. Germline CDR1 is MDHEN and CDR2 is SYDVKM. The CDR3 is 14 residues long. The J segment lost 7 bases and the V segment lost 3 bases, leaving 8 bases of the junction unmatched. CDR3 sequence (DNA): TGTGCCAGCAGTTTCAGGGCAGGGGGAGATGAAGCTTTCTTT. Translation: CASSFRAGGDEAFF.

The CDR3 reads CASSFHQALREQYF. DNA for the CDR3: TGTGCCAGCAGTTTCCACCAGGCCCTGAGGGAGCAGTACTTC. The V call is TRBV28, the J call TRBJ2-7; no firm D call. Germline assignment: CDR1 MDHEN and CDR2 SYDVKM. The CDR3 covers 14 residues. Trimming removed 3 bases at V and 7 bases at J, with 16 bases between.

The chain couples TRBV6-5 to TRBJ1-3; TRBD1 is a possible D gene (5 bases). Germline loops: CDR1 MNHEY, CDR2 SVGAGI. The V and J ends lost 6 bases and 3 bases respectively, with 15 bases between them. CDR3 length: 15 amino acids. The CDR3 is CASSPRGGGGNTIYF. In DNA form, the CDR3 reads TGTGCCAGCAGCCCTAGGGGCGGGGGTGGAAACACCATATATTTT.

The chain employs TRBV2 and TRBJ1-1; D may be TRBD1 (6 bases). This CDR3 comprises 16 residues. The V and J ends lost 10 bases and 0 bases respectively, with 21 bases between them. Germline lookup yields CDR1 SNHLY and CDR2 FYNNEI. The CDR3 nucleotides read TGTGCCATTCAAGGACAGAGAGAGAGCTTGAACACTGAAGCTTTCTTT. Encoded protein: CAIQGQRESLNTEAFF.

This chain uses TRBV5-1 with TRBJ2-1, with 8 bases that match TRBD2. This CDR3 region has 14 residues. Germline loops: CDR1 SGHRS, CDR2 YFSETQ. J was trimmed by 15 bases and V by 0 bases; bases with no gene match: 11. The CDR3 DNA reads as TGCGCCAGCAGCTTGGACGGGAGGGCCTCCTTTGGGTTCTTC. The encoded protein is CASSLDGRASFGFF.